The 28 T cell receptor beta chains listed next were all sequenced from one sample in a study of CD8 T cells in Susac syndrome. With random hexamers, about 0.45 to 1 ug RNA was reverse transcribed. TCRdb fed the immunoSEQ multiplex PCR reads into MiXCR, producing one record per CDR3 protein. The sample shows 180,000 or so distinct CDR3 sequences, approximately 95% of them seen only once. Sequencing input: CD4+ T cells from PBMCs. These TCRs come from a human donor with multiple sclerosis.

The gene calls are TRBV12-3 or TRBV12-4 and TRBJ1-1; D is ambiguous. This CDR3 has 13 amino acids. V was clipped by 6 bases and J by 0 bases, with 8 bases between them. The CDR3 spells CASSTFLNTEAFF. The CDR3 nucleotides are TGTGCCAGCAGCACATTTTTGAACACTGAAGCTTTCTTT.

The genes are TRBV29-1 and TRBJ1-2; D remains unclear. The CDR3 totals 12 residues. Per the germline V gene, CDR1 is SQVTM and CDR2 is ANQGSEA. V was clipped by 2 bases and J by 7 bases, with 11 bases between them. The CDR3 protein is CSVEPGVSGYTF. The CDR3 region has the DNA TGCAGCGTTGAACCGGGAGTCTCTGGCTACACCTTC.

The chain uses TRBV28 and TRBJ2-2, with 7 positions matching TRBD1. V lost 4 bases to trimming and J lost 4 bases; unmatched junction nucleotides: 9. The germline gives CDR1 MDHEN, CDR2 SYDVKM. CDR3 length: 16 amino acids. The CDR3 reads CASSSQGRSGTGELFF. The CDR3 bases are TGTGCCAGCAGTTCACAGGGGCGCTCGGGCACCGGGGAGCTGTTTTTT.

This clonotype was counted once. CDR3 DNA: TGCAGTGGGGCCCGGAGTACCTGGAACACTGAAGCTTTCTTT. It translates to CSGARSTWNTEAFF. The chain joins TRBV29-1 to TRBJ1-1, with a possible D match to TRBD1 (5 bases). Germline CDR1 and CDR2: SQVTM and ANQGSEA. This CDR3 has 14 amino acids.

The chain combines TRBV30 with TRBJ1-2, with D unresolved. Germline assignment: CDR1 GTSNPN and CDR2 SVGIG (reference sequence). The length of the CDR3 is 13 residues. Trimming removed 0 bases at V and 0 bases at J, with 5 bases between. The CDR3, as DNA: TGTGCCTGGAGTGTGCGGCCTAACTATGGCTACACCTTC. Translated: CAWSVRPNYGYTF.

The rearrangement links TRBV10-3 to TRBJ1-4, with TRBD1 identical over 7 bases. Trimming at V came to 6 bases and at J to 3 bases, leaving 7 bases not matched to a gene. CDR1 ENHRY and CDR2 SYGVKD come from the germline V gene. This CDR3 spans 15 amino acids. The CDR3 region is CAISPGGTANEKLFF. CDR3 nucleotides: TGTGCCATCAGCCCTGGGGGGACAGCTAATGAAAAACTGTTTTTT.

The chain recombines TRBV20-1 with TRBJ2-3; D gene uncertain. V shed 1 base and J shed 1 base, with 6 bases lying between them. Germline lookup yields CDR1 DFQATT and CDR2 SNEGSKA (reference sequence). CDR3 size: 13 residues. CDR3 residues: CSARVSGTDTQYF. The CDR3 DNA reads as TGCAGTGCTAGAGTCTCGGGCACAGATACGCAGTATTTT.

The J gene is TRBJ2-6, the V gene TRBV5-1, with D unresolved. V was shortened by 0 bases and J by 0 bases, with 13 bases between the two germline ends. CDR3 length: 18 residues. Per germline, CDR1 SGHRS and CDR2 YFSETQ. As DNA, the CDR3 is TGCGCCAGCAGCTTGGGGATAGTCCGCCCCTCTGGGGCCAACGTCCTGACTTTC. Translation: CASSLGIVRPSGANVLTF.

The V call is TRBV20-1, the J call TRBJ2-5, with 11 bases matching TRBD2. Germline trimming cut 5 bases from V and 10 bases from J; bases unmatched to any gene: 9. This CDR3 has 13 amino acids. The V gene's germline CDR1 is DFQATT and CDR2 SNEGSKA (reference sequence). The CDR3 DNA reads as TGCAGTGCTTCTAGCGGGGGGCCTTGGGACCAGTACTTC. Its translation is CSASSGGPWDQYF.

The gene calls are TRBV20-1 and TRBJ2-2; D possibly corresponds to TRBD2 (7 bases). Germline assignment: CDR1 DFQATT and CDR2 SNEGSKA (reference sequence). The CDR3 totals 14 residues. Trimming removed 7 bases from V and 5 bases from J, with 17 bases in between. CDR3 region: CSVPLGGGTGELFF. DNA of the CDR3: TGCAGTGTCCCCCTAGGGGGGGGAACCGGGGAGCTGTTTTTT.

The CDR3: CAWSASPGTDTQYF. The CDR3 DNA follows: TGTGCCTGGAGTGCGAGCCCTGGCACAGATACGCAGTATTTT. The chain is built from TRBV30 and TRBJ2-3; D unresolved. Trimming stripped 1 base from V and 1 base from J, with 9 bases between. The CDR3 covers 14 residues. Germline V gene sequence: CDR1 GTSNPN, CDR2 SVGIG (reference sequence).

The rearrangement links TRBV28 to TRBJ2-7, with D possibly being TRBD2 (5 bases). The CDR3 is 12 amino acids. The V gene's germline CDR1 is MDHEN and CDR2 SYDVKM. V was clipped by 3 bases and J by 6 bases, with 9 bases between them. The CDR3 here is CASSLRVGEQYF. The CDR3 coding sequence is TGTGCCAGCAGTTTGAGGGTTGGCGAGCAGTACTTC.

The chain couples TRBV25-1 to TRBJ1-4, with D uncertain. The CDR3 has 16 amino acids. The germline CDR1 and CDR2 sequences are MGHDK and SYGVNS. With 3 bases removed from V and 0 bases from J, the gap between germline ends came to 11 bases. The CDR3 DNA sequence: TGTGCCAGCAGTGACCTGTGGCCTGCAACTAATGAAAAACTGTTTTTT. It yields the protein CASSDLWPATNEKLFF.

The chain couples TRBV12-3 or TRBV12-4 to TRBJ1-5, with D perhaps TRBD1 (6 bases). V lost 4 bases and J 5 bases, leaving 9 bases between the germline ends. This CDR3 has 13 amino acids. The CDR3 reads CASSWDKDQPQHF. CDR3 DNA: TGTGCCAGCAGTTGGGACAAGGATCAGCCCCAGCATTTT.

The CDR3 reads CSARDGTRLTYNEQFF. The CDR3 DNA sequence: TGCAGTGCTAGAGATGGGACTAGACTCACCTACAATGAGCAGTTCTTC. V and J are TRBV20-1 and TRBJ2-1; TRBD2 matches 8 bases. This CDR3 has 16 residues. Germline CDR1 reads DFQATT; CDR2 reads SNEGSKA (reference sequence). Trimming at V came to 0 bases and at J to 2 bases, leaving 6 bases not matched to a gene.

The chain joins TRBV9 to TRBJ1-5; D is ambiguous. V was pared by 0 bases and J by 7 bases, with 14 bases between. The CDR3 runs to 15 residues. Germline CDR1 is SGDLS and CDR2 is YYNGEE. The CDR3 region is CASSVEDDPDQPQHF. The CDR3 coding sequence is TGTGCCAGCAGCGTAGAGGACGACCCTGACCAGCCCCAGCATTTT.

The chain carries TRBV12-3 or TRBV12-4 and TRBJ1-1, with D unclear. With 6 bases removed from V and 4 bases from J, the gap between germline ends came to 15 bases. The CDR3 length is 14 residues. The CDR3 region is CASSLRLSSTEAFF. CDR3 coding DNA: TGTGCCAGCAGCCTCCGATTGAGCTCCACTGAAGCTTTCTTT.

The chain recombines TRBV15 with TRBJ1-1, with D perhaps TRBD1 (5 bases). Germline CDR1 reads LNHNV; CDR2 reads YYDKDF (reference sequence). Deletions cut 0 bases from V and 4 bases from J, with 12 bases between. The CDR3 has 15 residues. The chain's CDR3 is CATSRDFMGGTEAFF. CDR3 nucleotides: TGTGCCACCAGCAGAGATTTTATGGGGGGCACTGAAGCTTTCTTT.

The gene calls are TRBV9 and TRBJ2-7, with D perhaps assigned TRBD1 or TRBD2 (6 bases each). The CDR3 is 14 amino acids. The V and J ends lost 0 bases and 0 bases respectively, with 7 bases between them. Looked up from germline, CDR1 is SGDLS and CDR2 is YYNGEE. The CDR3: CASSVAGASYEQYF. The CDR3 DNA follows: TGTGCCAGCAGCGTAGCGGGGGCCTCCTACGAGCAGTACTTC.

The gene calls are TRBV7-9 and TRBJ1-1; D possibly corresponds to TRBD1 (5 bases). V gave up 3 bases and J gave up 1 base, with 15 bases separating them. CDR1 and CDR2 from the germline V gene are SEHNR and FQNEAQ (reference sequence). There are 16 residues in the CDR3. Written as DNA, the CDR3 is TGTGCCAGCAGCTTGAATGGGGGTCTCCGGAACACTGAAGCTTTCTTT. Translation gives CASSLNGGLRNTEAFF.

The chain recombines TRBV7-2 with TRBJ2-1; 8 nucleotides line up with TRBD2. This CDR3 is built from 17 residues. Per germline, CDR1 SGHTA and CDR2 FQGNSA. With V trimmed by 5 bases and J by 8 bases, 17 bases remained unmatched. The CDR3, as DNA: TGTGCCAGCAGCATCCGGGGGGCTAGCGGGCTTCAAGATGAGCAGTTCTTC. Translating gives CASSIRGASGLQDEQFF.

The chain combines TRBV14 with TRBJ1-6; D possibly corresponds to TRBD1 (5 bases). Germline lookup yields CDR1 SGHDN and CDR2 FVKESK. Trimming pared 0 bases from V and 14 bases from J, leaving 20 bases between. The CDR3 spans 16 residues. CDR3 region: CASSQDLDISLATLHF. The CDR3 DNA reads TGTGCCAGCAGCCAAGATCTGGACATCTCCCTAGCCACCCTCCACTTT.

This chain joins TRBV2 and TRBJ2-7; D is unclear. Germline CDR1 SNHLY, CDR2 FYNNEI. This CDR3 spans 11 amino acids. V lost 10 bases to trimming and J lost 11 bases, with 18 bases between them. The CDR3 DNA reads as TGTGCCACCCAGGAAGCAGGACCAAAGTACTTC. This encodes CATQEAGPKYF. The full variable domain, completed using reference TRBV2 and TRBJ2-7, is EPEVTQTPSHQVTQMGQEVILRCVPISNHLYFYWYRQILGQKVEFLVSFYNNEISEKSEIFDDQFSVERPDGSNFTLKIRSTKLEDSAMYFCATQEAGPKYFGPGTRLTVT.

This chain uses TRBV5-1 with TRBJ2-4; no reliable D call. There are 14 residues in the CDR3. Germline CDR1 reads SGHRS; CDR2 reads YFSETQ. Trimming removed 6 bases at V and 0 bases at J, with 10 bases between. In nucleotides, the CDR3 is TGCGCCAGCACCGAACCGGGAGCCAAAAACATTCAGTACTTC. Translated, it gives CASTEPGAKNIQYF.

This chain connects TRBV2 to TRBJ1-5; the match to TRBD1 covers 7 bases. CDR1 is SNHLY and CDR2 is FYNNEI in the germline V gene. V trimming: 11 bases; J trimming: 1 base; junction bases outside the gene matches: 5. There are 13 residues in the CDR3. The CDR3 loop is CAGGQTSNQPQHF. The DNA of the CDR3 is TGTGCCGGGGGACAGACCAGCAATCAGCCCCAGCATTTT.

The CDR3: CASSLPGDRRGYGYTF. The CDR3, as DNA: TGTGCCAGCAGCTTGCCGGGGGACAGAAGGGGCTATGGCTACACCTTC. The V and J genes are TRBV5-6 and TRBJ1-2, with TRBD1 matching over 7 bases. Germline values: CDR1 SGHDT, CDR2 YYEEEE. J gave up 4 bases and V 1 base, and 10 bases lay outside the gene matches. The CDR3 totals 16 residues. The entire variable domain, with the rest obtained from reference TRBV5-6 and TRBJ1-2, is as follows: DAGVTQSPTHLIKTRGQQVTLRCSPKSGHDTVSWYQQALGQGPQFIFQYYEEEERQRGNFPDRFSGHQFPNYSSELNVNALLLGDSALYLCASSLPGDRRGYGYTFGSGTRLTVV.

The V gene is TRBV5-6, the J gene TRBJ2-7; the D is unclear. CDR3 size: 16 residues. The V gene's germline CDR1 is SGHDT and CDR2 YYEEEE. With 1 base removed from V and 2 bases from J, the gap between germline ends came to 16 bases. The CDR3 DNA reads TGTGCCAGCAGCTTGTTCTGGCGTCAAAGGCCCTACGAGCAGTACTTC. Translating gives CASSLFWRQRPYEQYF.

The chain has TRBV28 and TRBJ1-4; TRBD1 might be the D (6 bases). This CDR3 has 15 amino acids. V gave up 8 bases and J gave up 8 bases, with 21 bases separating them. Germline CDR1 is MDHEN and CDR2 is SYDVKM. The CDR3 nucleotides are TGTGCCAGCTTTCCCCAGGGGTTTTTTGGGGAAAAACTGTTTTTT. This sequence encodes CASFPQGFFGEKLFF.